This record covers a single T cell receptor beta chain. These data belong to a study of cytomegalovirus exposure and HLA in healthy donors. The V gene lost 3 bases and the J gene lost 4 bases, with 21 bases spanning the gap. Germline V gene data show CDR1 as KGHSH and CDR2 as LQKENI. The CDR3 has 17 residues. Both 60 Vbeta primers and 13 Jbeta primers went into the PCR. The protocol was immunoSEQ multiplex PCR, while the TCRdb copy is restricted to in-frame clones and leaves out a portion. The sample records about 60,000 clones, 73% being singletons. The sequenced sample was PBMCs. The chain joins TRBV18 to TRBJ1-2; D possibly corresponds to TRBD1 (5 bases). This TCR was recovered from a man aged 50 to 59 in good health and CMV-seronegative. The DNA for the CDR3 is TGTGCCAGCTCACCTAACATAGGCAGGGCCCCTACCTATGGCTACACCTTC. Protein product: CASSPNIGRAPTYGYTF.